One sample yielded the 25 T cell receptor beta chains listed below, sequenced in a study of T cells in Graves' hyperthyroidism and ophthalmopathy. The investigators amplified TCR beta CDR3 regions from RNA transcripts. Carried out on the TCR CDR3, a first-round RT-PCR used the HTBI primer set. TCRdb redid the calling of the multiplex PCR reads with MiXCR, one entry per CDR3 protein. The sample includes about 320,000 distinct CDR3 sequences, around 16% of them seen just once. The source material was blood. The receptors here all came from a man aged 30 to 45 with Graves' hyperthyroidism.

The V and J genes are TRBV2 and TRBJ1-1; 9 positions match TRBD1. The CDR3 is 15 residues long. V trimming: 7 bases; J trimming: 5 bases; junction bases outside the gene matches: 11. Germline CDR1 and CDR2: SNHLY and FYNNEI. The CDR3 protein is CASNKLTGGRTEAFF. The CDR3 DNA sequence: TGTGCCAGCAATAAACTGACAGGGGGACGGACTGAAGCTTTCTTT.

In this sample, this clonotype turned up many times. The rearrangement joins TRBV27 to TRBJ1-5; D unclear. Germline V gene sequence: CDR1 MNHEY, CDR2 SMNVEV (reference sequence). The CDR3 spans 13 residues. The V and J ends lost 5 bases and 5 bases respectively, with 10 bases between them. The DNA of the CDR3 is TGTGCCAGCAGTATGGGTGGCGATCAGCCCCAGCATTTT. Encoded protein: CASSMGGDQPQHF.

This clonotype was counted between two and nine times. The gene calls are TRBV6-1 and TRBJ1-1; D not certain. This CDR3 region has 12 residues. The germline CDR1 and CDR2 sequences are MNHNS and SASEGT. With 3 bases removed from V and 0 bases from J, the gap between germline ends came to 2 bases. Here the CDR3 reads CASSEVNTEAFF. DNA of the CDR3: TGTGCCAGCAGTGAGGTGAACACTGAAGCTTTCTTT.

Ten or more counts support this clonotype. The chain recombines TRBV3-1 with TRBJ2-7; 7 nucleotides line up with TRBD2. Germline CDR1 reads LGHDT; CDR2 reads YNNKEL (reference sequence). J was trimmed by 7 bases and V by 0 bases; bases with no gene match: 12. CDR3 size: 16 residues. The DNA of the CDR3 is TGTGCCAGCAGCCAAGAGACCGGGACTACAGGTATGGAGCAGTACTTC. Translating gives CASSQETGTTGMEQYF.

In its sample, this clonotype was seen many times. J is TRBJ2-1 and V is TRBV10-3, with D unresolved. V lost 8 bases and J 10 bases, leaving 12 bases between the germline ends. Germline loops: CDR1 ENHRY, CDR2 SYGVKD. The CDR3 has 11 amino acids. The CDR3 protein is CAIAWTHEQFF. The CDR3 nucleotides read TGTGCCATCGCCTGGACGCACGAGCAGTTCTTC.

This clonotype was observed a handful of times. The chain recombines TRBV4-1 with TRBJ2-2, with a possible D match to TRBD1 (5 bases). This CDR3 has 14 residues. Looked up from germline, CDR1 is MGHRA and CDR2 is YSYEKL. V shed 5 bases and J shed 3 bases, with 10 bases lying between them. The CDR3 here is CASSTGLDTGELFF. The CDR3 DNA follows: TGCGCCAGCAGCACAGGTTTAGACACCGGGGAGCTGTTTTTT.

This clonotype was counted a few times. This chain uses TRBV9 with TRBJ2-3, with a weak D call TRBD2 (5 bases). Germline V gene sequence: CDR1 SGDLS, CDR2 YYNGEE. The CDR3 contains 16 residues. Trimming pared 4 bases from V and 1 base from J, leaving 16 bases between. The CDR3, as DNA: TGTGCCAGCAGCTCGGGCTTGGCGCGGGGCACAGATACGCAGTATTTT. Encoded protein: CASSSGLARGTDTQYF.

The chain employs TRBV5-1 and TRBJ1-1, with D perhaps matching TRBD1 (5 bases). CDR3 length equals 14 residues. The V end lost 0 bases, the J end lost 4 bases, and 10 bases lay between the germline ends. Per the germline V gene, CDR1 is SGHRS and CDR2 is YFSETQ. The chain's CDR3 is CASSLGRGSTEAFF. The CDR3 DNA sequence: TGCGCCAGCAGCTTGGGGAGGGGCAGCACTGAAGCTTTCTTT.

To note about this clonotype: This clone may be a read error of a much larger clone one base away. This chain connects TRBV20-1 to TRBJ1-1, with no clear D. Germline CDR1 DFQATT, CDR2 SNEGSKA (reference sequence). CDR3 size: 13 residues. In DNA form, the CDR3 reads TGCAGTGCTAGAGGAGGTATGACCACTGAAGGTTTCTTT. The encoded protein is CSARGGMTTEGFF.

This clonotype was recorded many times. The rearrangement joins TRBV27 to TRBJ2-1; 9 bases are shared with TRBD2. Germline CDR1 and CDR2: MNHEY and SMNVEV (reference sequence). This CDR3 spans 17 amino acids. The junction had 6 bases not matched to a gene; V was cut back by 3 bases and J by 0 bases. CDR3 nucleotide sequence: TGTGCCAGCAGTTTTTCCATTAGCGGGGGCTCCTACAATGAGCAGTTCTTC. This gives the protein CASSFSISGGSYNEQFF.

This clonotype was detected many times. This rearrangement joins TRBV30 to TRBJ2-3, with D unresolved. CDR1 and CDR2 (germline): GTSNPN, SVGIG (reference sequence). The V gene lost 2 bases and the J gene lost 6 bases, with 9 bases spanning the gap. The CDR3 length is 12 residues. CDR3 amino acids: CAWSRSGDTQYF. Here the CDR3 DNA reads TGTGCCTGGAGTAGGTCTGGGGATACGCAGTATTTT.

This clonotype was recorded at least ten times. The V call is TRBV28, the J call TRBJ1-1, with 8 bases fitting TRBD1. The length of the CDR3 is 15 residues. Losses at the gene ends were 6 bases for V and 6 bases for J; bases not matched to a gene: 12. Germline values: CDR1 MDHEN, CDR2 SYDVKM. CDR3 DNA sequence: TGTGCCAGCAGGGACCGAGACAGGGGTAGGCCTGAAGCTTTCTTT. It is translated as CASRDRDRGRPEAFF.

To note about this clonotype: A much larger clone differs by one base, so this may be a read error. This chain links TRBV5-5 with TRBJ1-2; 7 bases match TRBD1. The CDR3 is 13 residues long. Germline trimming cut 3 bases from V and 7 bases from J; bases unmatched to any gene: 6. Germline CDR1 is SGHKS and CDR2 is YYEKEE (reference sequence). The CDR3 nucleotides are TGTGCCAGCAGCTCGGCGACAGGGCTTGGCTACACCTTC. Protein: CASSSATGLGYTF.

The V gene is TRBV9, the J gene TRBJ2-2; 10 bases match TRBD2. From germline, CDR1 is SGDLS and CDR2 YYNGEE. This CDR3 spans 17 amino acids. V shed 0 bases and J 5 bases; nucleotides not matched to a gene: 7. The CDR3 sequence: CASSVASVLAGTGELFF. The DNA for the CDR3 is TGTGCCAGCAGCGTAGCTTCCGTACTAGCGGGAACCGGGGAGCTGTTTTTT. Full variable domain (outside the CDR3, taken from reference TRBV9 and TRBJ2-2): DSGVTQTPKHLITATGQRVTLRCSPRSGDLSVYWYQQSLDQGLQFLIQYYNGEERAKGNILERFSAQQFPDLHSELNLSSLELGDSALYFCASSVASVLAGTGELFFGEGSRLTVL.

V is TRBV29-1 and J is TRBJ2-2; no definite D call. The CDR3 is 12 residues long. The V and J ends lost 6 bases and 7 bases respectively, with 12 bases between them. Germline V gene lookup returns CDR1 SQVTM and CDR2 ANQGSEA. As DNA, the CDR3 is TGCAGCGTCGACGATGGTCGCGGGGAGCTGTTTTTT. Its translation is CSVDDGRGELFF.

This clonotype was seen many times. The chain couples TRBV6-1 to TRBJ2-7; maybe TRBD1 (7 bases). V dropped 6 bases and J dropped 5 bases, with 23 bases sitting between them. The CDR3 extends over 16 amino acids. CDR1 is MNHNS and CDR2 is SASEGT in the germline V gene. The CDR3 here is CASSSSPVEGADEQYF. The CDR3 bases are TGTGCCAGCAGCTCCTCTCCAGTGGAGGGGGCGGACGAGCAGTACTTC.

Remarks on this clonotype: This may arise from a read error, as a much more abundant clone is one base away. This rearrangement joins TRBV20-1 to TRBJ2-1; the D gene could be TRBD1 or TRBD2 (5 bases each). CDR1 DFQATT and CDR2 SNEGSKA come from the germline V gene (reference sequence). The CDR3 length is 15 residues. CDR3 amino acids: CGATRDGVSYNEQFF. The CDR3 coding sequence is TGCGGTGCAACCCGGGACGGCGTCTCCTACAATGAGCAGTTCTTC.

In nucleotides, the CDR3 is TGTGCCAGCAGCCCGGGATGGGCCTCTGGGGCCAACGTCCTGACTTTC. Translated: CASSPGWASGANVLTF. V is TRBV7-9 and J is TRBJ2-6; weak D call: TRBD2 (5 bases). CDR3 size: 16 residues. Germline V gives CDR1 SEHNR, CDR2 FQNEAQ (reference sequence). V was pared by 5 bases and J by 0 bases, with 11 bases between.

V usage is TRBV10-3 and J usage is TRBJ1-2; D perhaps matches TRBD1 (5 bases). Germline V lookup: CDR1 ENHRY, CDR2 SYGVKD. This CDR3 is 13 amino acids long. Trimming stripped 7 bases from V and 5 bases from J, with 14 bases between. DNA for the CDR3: TGTGCCATCACCACCCAAGGGGTATATGGCTACACCTTC. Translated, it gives CAITTQGVYGYTF.

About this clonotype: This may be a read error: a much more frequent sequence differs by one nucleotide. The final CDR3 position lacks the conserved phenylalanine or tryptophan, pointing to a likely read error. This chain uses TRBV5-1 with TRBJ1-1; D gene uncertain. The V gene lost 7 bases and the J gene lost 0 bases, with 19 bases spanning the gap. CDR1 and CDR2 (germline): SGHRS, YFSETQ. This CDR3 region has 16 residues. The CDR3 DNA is TGCGCCAGCTCTCCCGGTGACGGATTGATGAACACTGAAGCTTTCTCT. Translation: CASSPGDGLMNTEAFS.

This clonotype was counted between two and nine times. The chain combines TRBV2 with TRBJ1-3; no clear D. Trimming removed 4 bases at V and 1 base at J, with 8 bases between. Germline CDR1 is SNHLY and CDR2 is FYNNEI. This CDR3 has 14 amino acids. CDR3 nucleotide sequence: TGTGCCAGCAGTGTAGGTGGATCTGGAAACACCATATATTTT. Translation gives CASSVGGSGNTIYF.

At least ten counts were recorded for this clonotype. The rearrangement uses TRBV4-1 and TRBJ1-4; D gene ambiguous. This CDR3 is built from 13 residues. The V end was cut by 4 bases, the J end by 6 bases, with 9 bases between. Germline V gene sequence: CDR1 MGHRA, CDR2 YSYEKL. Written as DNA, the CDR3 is TGCGCCAGCAGCCCAAGACAAGATGAAAAACTGTTTTTT. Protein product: CASSPRQDEKLFF.

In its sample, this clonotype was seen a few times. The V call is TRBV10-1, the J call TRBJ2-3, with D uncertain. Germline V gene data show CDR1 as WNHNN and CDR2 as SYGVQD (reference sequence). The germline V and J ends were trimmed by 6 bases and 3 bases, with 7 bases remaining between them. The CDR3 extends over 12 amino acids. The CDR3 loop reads CASSRETDTQYF. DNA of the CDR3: TGCGCCAGCAGCCGAGAAACAGATACGCAGTATTTT.

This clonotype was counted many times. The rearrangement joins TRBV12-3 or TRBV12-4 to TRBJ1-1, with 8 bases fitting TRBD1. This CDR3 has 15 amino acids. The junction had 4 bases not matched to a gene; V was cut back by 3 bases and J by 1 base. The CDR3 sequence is CASSFGQGPNTEAFF. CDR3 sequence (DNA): TGTGCCAGCAGTTTCGGACAGGGACCGAACACTGAAGCTTTCTTT.

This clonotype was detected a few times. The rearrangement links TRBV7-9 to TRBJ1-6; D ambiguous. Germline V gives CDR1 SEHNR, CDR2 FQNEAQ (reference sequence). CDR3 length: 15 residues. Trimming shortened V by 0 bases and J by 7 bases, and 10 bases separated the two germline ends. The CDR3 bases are TGTGCCAGCAGCTTAGCCGCGGGAGGGAATTCACCCCTCCACTTT. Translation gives CASSLAAGGNSPLHF.